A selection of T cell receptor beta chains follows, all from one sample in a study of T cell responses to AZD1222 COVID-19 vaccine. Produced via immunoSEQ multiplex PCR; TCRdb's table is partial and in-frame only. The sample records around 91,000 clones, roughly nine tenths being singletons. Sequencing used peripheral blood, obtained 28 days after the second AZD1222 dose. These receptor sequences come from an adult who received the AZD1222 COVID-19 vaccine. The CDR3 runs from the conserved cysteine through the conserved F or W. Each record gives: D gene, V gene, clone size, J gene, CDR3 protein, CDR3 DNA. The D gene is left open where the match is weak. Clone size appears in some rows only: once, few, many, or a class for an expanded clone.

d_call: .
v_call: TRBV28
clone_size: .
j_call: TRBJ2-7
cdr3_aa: CASSPLGYEQYF
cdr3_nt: TGTGCCAGCAGCCCTCTAGGTTACGAGCAGTACTTC

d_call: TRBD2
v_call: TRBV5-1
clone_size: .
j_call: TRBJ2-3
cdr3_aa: CASRTGTSGRDTQYF
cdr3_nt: TGCGCCAGTCGAACCGGGACTAGCGGGAGAGATACGCAGTATTTT

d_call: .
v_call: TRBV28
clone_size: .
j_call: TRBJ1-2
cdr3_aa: CASRDSANYGYTF
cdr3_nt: TGTGCCAGCAGGGACAGCGCTAACTATGGCTACACCTTC

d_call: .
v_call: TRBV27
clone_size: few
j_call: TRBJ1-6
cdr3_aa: CASSFGTNNSPLHF
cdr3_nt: TGTGCCAGCAGTTTCGGTACAAATAATTCACCCCTCCACTTT

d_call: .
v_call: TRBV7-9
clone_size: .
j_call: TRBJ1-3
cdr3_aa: CASSPLASGGIYF
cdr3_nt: TGTGCCAGCAGCCCGCTGGCATCCGGGGGCATATATTTT

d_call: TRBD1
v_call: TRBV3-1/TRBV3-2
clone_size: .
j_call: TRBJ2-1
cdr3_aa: CASSRSGQGKVGEQFF
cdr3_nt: TGTGCCAGCAGCCGGTCCGGACAGGGGAAAGTAGGTGAGCAGTTCTTC

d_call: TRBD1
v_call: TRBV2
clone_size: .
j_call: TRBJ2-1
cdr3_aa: CADSGTAYNEQFF
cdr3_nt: TGTGCCGACTCCGGGACAGCTTACAATGAGCAGTTCTTC

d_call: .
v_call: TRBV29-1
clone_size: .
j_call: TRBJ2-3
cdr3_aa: CSALGGTTDTQYF
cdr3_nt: TGCAGCGCCTTAGGGGGAACCACAGATACGCAGTATTTT

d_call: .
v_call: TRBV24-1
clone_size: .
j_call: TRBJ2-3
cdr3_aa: CATSIKGQGTITQYF
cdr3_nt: TGTGCCACCAGTATTAAGGGGCAGGGAACTATTACGCAGTATTTT

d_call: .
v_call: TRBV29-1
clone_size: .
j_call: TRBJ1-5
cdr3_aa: CSVEVGGGNQPQHF
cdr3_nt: TGCAGCGTTGAAGTGGGTGGTGGCAATCAGCCCCAGCATTTT

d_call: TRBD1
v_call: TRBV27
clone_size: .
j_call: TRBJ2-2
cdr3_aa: CASSYRGTGSNTGELFF
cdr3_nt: TGTGCCAGCAGTTATAGGGGGACAGGCTCGAACACCGGGGAGCTGTTTTTT

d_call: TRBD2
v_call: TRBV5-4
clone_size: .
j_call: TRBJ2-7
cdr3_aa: CASSQRGKLAGASEQYF
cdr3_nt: TGTGCCAGCAGCCAGAGGGGGAAACTAGCGGGAGCCTCCGAGCAGTACTTC

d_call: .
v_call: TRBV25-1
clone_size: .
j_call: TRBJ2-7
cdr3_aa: CASSERGVGTPSYEQYF
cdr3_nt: TGTGCCAGCAGTGAAAGGGGAGTAGGGACTCCTTCCTACGAGCAGTACTTC

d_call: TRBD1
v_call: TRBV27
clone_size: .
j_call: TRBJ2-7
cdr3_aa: CASSPQGALSSYEQYF
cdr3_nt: TGTGCCAGCAGCCCACAGGGGGCCCTAAGCTCCTACGAGCAGTACTTC

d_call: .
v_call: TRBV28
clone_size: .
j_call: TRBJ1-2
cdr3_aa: CASRGTGENYGYTF
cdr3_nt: TGTGCCAGCAGGGGTACAGGCGAAAACTATGGCTACACCTTC

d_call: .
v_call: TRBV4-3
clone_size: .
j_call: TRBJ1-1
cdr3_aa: CASSQEAGRNTEAFF
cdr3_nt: TGCGCCAGCAGCCAAGAAGCAGGGCGGAACACTGAAGCTTTCTTT

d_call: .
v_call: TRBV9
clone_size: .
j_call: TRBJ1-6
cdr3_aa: CASSARGGGNSPLHF
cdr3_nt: TGTGCCAGCAGCGCCCGTGGGGGAGGTAATTCACCCCTCCACTTT

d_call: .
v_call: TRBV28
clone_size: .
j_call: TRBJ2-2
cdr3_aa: CASRKSGAIAGELFF
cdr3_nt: TGTGCCAGCAGAAAGTCGGGGGCGATTGCCGGGGAGCTGTTTTTT

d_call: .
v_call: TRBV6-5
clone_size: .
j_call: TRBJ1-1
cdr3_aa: CASRTLGLNTEAFF
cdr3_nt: TGTGCCAGCAGGACACTAGGGTTGAACACTGAAGCTTTCTTT

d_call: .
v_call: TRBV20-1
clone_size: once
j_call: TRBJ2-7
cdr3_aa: CSASTGGLYEQYF
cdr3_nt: TGCAGTGCTAGTACTGGGGGGCTCTACGAGCAGTACTTC

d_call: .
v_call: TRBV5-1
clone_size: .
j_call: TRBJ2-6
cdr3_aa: CASSFGRTTLSGANVLTF
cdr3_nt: TGCGCCAGCAGCTTCGGACGGACTACCCTCTCTGGGGCCAACGTCCTGACTTTC

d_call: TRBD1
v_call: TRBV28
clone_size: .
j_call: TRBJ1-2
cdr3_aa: CASRKQGGKRRGYTF
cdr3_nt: TGTGCCAGCAGGAAACAGGGGGGTAAAAGACGGGGCTACACCTTC

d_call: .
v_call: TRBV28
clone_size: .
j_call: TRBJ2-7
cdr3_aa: CASSQRPHRGTDYEQYF
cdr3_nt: TGTGCCAGCAGCCAAAGACCCCACCGCGGGACAGATTACGAGCAGTACTTC

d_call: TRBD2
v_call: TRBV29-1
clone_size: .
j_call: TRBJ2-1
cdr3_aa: CRGCGRATGVYNEQFF
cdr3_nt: TGCAGAGGTTGCGGGAGGGCCACGGGGGTCTACAATGAGCAGTTCTTC

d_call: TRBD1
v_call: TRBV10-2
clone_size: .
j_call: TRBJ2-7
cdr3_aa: CASRGQGVWYEQYF
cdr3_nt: TGCGCCAGCAGGGGACAGGGGGTTTGGTACGAGCAGTACTTC

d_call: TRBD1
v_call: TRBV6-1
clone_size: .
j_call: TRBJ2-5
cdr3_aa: CASSESGTGALETQYF
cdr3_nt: TGTGCCAGCAGTGAATCCGGGACAGGGGCCCTAGAGACCCAGTACTTC

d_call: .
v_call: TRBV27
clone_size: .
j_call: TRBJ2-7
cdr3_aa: CASRMDGTYEQYF
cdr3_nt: TGTGCCAGCAGGATGGACGGTACATACGAGCAGTACTTC

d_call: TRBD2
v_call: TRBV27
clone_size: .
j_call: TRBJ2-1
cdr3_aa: CASMAGGFYNEQFF
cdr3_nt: TGTGCCAGCATGGCGGGAGGGTTTTACAATGAGCAGTTCTTC

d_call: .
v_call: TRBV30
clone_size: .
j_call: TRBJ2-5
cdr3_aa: CAWSRGKETQYF
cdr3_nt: TGTGCCTGGAGTCGGGGAAAAGAGACCCAGTACTTC

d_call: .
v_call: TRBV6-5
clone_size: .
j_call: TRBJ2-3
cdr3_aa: CASRSGYTDTQYF
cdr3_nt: TGTGCCAGCCGATCAGGTTACACAGATACGCAGTATTTT

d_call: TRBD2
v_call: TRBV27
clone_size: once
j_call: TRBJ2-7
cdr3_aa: CASSSYNGLAFGEQYF
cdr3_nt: TGTGCCAGCAGTTCGTATAATGGACTAGCGTTTGGCGAGCAGTACTTC

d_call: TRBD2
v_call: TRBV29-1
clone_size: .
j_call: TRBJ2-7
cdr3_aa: CSVATSGRYEQYF
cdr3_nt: TGCAGCGTTGCGACTAGCGGGCGCTACGAGCAGTACTTC

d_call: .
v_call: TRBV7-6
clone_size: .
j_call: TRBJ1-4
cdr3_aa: CASSLRSTNEKLFF
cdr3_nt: TGTGCCAGCAGCCTACGTTCAACTAATGAAAAACTGTTTTTT

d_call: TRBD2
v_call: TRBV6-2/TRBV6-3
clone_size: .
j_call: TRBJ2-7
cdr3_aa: CASSLGLAGSYEQYF
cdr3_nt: TGTGCCAGCAGCCTGGGACTAGCGGGTTCCTACGAGCAGTACTTC

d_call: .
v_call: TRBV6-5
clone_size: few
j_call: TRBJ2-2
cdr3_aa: CASSYSSRGPGELFF
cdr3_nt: TGTGCCAGCAGTTACTCTTCAAGGGGTCCCGGGGAGCTGTTTTTT

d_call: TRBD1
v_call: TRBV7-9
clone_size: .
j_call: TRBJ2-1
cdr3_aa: CASSPGQGSYNEQFF
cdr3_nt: TGTGCCAGCAGCCCGGGACAGGGCTCCTACAATGAGCAGTTCTTC

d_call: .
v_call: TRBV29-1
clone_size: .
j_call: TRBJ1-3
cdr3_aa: CSAQTSGNTIYF
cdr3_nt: TGCAGCGCCCAGACCTCTGGAAACACCATATATTTT

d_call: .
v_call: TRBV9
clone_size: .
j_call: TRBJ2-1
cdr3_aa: CASSVDPIYNEQFF
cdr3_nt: TGTGCCAGCAGCGTAGATCCCATCTACAATGAGCAGTTCTTC

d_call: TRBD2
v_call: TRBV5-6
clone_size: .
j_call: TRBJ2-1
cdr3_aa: CASSLGLAGGIDEQFF
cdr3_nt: TGTGCCAGCAGCTTGGGACTAGCGGGAGGTATCGATGAGCAGTTCTTC

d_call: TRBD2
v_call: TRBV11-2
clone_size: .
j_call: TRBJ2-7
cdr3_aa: CASSLVGTSGYEQYF
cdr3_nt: TGTGCCAGCAGCTTAGTAGGGACTAGCGGCTACGAGCAGTACTTC

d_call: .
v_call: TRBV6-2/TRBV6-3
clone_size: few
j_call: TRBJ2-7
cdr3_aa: CASSYGGSPHF
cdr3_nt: TGTGCCAGCAGTTACGGGGGGTCCCCGCACTTC